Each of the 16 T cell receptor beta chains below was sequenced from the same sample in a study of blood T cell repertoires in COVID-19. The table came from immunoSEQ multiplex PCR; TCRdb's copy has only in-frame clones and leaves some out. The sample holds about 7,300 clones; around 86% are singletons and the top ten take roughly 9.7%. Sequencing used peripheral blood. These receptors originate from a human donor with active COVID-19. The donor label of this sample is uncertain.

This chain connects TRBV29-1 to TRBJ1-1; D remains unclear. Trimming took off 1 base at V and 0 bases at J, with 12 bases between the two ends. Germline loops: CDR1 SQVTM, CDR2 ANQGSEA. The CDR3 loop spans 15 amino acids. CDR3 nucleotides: TGCAGCGTTGAAGTCCCAGGCTTCATGAACACTGAAGCTTTCTTT. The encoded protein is CSVEVPGFMNTEAFF.

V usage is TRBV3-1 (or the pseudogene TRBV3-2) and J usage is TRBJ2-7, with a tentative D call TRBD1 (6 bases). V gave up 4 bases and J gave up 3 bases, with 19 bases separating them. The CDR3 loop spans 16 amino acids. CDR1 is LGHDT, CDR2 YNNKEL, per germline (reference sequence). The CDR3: CASSPRSGRGGYEQYF. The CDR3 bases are TGTGCCAGCAGCCCCCGCTCGGGTCGAGGGGGCTACGAGCAGTACTTC.

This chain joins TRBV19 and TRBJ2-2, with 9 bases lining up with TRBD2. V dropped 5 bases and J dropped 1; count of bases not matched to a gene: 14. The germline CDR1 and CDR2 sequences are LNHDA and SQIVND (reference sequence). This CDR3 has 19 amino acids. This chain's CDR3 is CASSGRPGAGGENTGELFF. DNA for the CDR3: TGTGCCAGTAGTGGACGTCCAGGAGCGGGGGGCGAGAACACCGGGGAGCTGTTTTTT.

CDR3 loop: CASSLLAASYEQYF. The DNA of the CDR3 is TGTGCCAGCAGCTTACTAGCGGCCTCCTACGAGCAGTACTTC. This chain joins TRBV7-2 and TRBJ2-7; TRBD2 matches 7 bases. The trim removed 2 bases at V and 0 bases at J, leaving 1 base unmatched. Germline CDR1 reads SGHTA; CDR2 reads FQGNSA. The CDR3 covers 14 residues.

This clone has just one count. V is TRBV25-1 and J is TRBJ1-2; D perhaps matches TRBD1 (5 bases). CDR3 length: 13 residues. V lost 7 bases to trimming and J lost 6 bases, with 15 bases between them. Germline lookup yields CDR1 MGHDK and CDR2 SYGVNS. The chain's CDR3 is CASTSGKGHGYTF. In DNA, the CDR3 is TGTGCCAGCACCTCTGGGAAGGGGCATGGCTACACCTTC.

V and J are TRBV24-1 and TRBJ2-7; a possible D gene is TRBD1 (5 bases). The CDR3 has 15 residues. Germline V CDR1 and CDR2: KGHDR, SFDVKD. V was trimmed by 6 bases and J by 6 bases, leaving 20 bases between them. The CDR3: CATSPNEKGPLEQYF. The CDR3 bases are TGTGCCACCAGTCCTAATGAGAAGGGGCCTCTCGAGCAGTACTTC.

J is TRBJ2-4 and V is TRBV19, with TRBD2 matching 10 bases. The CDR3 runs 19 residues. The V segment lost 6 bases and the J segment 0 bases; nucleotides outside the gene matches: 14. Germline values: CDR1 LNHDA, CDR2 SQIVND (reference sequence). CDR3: CASSPPLAGVLLAKNIQYF. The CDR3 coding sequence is TGTGCCAGTAGCCCCCCTCTAGCGGGAGTCCTCCTAGCCAAAAACATTCAGTACTTC. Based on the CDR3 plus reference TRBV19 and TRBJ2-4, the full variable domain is DGGITQSPKYLFRKEGQNVTLSCEQNLNHDAMYWYRQDPGQGLRLIYYSQIVNDFQKGDIAEGYSVSREKKESFPLTVTSAQKNPTAFYLCASSPPLAGVLLAKNIQYFGAGTRLSVL.

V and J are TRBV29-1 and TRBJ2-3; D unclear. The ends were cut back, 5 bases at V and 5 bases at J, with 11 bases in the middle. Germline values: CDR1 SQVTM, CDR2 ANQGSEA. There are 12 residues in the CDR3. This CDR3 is CSVPDPLDTQYF. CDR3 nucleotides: TGCAGCGTTCCAGATCCGCTAGATACGCAGTATTTT.

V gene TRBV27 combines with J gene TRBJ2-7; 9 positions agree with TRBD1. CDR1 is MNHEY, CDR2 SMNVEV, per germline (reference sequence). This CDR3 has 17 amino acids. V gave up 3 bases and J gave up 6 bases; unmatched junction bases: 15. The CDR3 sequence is CASSFSVTGGASLEQYF. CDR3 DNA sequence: TGTGCCAGCAGTTTCTCGGTTACAGGGGGCGCTTCACTCGAGCAGTACTTC.

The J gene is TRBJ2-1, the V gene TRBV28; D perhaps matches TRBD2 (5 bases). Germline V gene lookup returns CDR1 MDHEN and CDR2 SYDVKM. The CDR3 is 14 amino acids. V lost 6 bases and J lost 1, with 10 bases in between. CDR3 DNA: TGTGCCAGCAGCGAGGGAAGATCCTACAATGAGCAGTTCTTC. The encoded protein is CASSEGRSYNEQFF.

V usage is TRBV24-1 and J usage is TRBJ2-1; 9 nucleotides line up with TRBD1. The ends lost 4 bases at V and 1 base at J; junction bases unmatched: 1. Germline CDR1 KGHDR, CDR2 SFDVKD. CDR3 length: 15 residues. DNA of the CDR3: TGTGCCACCAGTGAGGGACAGGGTTCCTACAATGAGCAGTTCTTC. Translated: CATSEGQGSYNEQFF.

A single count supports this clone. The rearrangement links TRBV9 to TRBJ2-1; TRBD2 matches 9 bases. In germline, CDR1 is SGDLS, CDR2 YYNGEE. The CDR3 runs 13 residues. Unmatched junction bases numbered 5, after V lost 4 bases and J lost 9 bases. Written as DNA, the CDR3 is TGTGCCAGCAGCTGGCGGGAGGGTGGTGAGCAGTTCTTC. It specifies CASSWREGGEQFF. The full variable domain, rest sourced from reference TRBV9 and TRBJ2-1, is DSGVTQTPKHLITATGQRVTLRCSPRSGDLSVYWYQQSLDQGLQFLIQYYNGEERAKGNILERFSAQQFPDLHSELNLSSLELGDSALYFCASSWREGGEQFFGPGTRLTVL.

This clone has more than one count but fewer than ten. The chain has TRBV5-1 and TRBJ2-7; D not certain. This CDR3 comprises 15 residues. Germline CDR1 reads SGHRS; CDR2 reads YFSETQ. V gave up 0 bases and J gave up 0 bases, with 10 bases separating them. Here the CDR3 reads CASSLGRLSSYEQYF. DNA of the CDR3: TGCGCCAGCAGCTTGGGGCGGCTAAGCTCCTACGAGCAGTACTTC. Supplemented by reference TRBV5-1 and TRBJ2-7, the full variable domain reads KAGVTQTPRYLIKTRGQQVTLSCSPISGHRSVSWYQQTPGQGLQFLFEYFSETQRNKGNFPGRFSGRQFSNSRSEMNVSTLELGDSALYLCASSLGRLSSYEQYFGPGTRLTVT.

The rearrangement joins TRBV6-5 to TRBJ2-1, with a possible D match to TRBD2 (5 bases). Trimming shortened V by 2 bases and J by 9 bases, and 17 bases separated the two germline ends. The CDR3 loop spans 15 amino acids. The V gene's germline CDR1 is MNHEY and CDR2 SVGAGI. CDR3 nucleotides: TGTGCCAGCAGTTACCGCAACAACGGGGTGAGTGAGCAGTTCTTC. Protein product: CASSYRNNGVSEQFF.

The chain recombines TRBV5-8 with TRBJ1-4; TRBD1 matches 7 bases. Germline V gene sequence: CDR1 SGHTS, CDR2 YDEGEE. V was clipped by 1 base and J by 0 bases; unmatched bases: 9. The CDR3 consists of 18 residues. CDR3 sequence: CASSLWSGQLATNEKLFF. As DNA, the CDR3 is TGTGCCAGCAGCTTGTGGTCGGGACAGCTTGCAACTAATGAAAAACTGTTTTTT.

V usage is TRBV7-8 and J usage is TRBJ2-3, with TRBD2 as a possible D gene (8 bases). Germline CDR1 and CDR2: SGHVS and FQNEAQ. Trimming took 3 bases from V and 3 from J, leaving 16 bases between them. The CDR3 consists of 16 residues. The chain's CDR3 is CASSFHRGGGTDTQYF. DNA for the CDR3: TGTGCCAGCAGCTTTCACAGGGGCGGGGGGACAGATACGCAGTATTTT.